Below are 23 T cell receptor beta chains sequenced from a single sample in a study of monozygotic twins with inflammatory bowel disease. From its re-call of the 5' RACE reads, TCRdb lists each CDR3 protein once, without DNA. This sample's clone table lists roughly 160,000 distinct CDR3 sequences. The sequencing input was blood. These receptor sequences come from a human donor with ulcerative colitis or Crohn's disease, or a healthy co-twin of an affected twin (not recorded which).

The J gene is TRBJ2-1, the V gene TRBV3-1; TCRdb's D call of TRBD1 is untestable without DNA. Germline values: CDR1 LGHDT, CDR2 YNNKEL (reference sequence). This CDR3 has 12 residues. The CDR3: CASSLTVREQFF.

The rearrangement uses TRBV5-1 and TRBJ1-1; without DNA, the TCRdb call of TRBD1 cannot be checked. Germline V gives CDR1 SGHRS, CDR2 YFSETQ. The CDR3 has 16 residues. CDR3 sequence: CASSLNPGTGDTEAFF. Full variable domain (missing parts from reference TRBV5-1 and TRBJ1-1): KAGVTQTPRYLIKTRGQQVTLSCSPISGHRSVSWYQQTPGQGLQFLFEYFSETQRNKGNFPGRFSGRQFSNSRSEMNVSTLELGDSALYLCASSLNPGTGDTEAFFGQGTRLTVV.

The CDR3 is CASSIGGADGAQHF. V is TRBV9 and J is TRBJ1-5; the D call of TRBD1 rests on TCRdb alone, since no DNA is present to check it. There are 14 residues in the CDR3. Germline values: CDR1 SGDLS, CDR2 YYNGEE.

The chain is built from TRBV7-2 and TRBJ2-7; TCRdb names TRBD2, which stays unverified in the absence of DNA. Per germline, CDR1 SGHTA and CDR2 FQGNSA. The CDR3 covers 18 residues. CDR3 sequence reads: CASSLAGTSEWSWDEQYF.

The chain combines TRBV6-2 or TRBV6-3 with TRBJ2-3; TCRdb returns TRBD1, unconfirmable since there is no DNA. Germline CDR1 MNHEY, CDR2 SVGEGT. This CDR3 has 14 amino acids. The CDR3 reads CASSYSREPDTQYF.

The J gene is TRBJ2-7, the V gene TRBV5-1; the TCRdb call, TRBD2, lacks DNA for checking. The V gene's germline CDR1 is SGHRS and CDR2 YFSETQ. The CDR3 runs 14 residues. The CDR3 here is CASTPRTGGDEQYF. The full variable domain, completed using reference TRBV5-1 and TRBJ2-7, is KAGVTQTPRYLIKTRGQQVTLSCSPISGHRSVSWYQQTPGQGLQFLFEYFSETQRNKGNFPGRFSGRQFSNSRSEMNVSTLELGDSALYLCASTPRTGGDEQYFGPGTRLTVT.

The chain employs TRBV11-2 and TRBJ2-7; TCRdb indicates TRBD1, and absent DNA this call remains unverified. Germline assignment: CDR1 SGHAT and CDR2 FQNNGV. The CDR3 spans 15 residues. CDR3 residues: CASSLGAPENYEQYF.

The genes are TRBV4-1 and TRBJ2-2; the TRBD1 assignment by TCRdb is unverifiable without DNA. Germline CDR1 and CDR2: MGHRA and YSYEKL. This CDR3 contains 15 residues. The CDR3 loop reads CASSQNWGYTGELFF.

This chain connects TRBV12-3 or TRBV12-4 to TRBJ1-5; TCRdb's D gene call, TRBD1, goes unchecked for lack of DNA. The CDR3 consists of 16 residues. CDR3 in amino acids: CASSLLTGIGNQPQHF.

J is TRBJ2-4 and V is TRBV5-6; TCRdb's D call, TRBD2, is unchecked because there is no DNA. This CDR3 comprises 16 residues. Germline CDR1 and CDR2: SGHDT and YYEEEE. The CDR3 loop is CASSFEEGLAKNIQYF.

The chain has TRBV20-1 and TRBJ2-1. CDR1 is DFQATT, CDR2 SNEGSKA, per germline (reference sequence). This CDR3 is 13 amino acids long. CDR3 residues: CSAKSIEVGEQFF.

The rearrangement joins TRBV20-1 to TRBJ1-5. Germline CDR1 DFQATT, CDR2 SNEGSKA (reference sequence). The CDR3 runs 14 residues. The CDR3 sequence is CSARDGVSNQPQHF.

J is TRBJ1-1 and V is TRBV19; there is no DNA to check the TCRdb D call of TRBD1. This CDR3 is 16 amino acids long. Germline CDR1 LNHDA, CDR2 SQIVND (reference sequence). The CDR3 loop reads CASSLRTGVGDTEAFF. The complete variable domain, with remaining parts taken from reference TRBV19 and TRBJ1-1, reads DGGITQSPKYLFRKEGQNVTLSCEQNLNHDAMYWYRQDPGQGLRLIYYSQIVNDFQKGDIAEGYSVSREKKESFPLTVTSAQKNPTAFYLCASSLRTGVGDTEAFFGQGTRLTVV.

This chain joins TRBV27 and TRBJ2-1; TCRdb reports TRBD1, a call that lacks DNA to check it against. CDR3 length: 13 residues. Per germline, CDR1 MNHEY and CDR2 SMNVEV (reference sequence). CDR3 residues: CATRESAYNEQFF.

CDR3 in amino acids: CSDLDSRSGEQFF. This chain links TRBV20-1 with TRBJ2-1; TCRdb reports TRBD1, a call that lacks DNA to check it against. This CDR3 region has 13 residues. CDR1 and CDR2 (germline): DFQATT, SNEGSKA (reference sequence).

The V call is TRBV12-3 or TRBV12-4, the J call TRBJ1-5; TCRdb's assignment of TRBD1 cannot be checked, as there is no DNA. There are 14 residues in the CDR3. The CDR3 loop reads CASNPDRGYQPQHF.

This rearrangement joins TRBV20-1 to TRBJ2-3. Germline V gene sequence: CDR1 DFQATT, CDR2 SNEGSKA (reference sequence). CDR3 length: 11 amino acids. CDR3: CSAPGTDTQYF.

The rearrangement uses TRBV5-5 and TRBJ2-2. Germline V gene sequence: CDR1 SGHKS, CDR2 YYEKEE (reference sequence). CDR3 length: 16 amino acids. The CDR3 spells CASSLGVSQTVGELFF.

This chain connects TRBV12-3 or TRBV12-4 to TRBJ2-5; TCRdb selects TRBD2, and the lack of DNA leaves this call unchecked. The CDR3 is made up of 15 amino acids. The CDR3: CASNDVGTARETQYF.

The rearrangement links TRBV5-6 to TRBJ2-7; TCRdb's D gene call, TRBD2, goes unchecked for lack of DNA. The CDR3 loop spans 16 amino acids. CDR1 is SGHDT, CDR2 YYEEEE, per germline. This CDR3 is CASSYLQEGTSYEQYF.

The chain joins TRBV5-1 to TRBJ2-2; TCRdb proposes TRBD2, but this gene call is untestable without DNA. Germline lookup yields CDR1 SGHRS and CDR2 YFSETQ. CDR3 length: 16 amino acids. The CDR3 is CASSEWTASNTGELFF. Drawing the rest from reference TRBV5-1 and TRBJ2-2, the complete variable domain is KAGVTQTPRYLIKTRGQQVTLSCSPISGHRSVSWYQQTPGQGLQFLFEYFSETQRNKGNFPGRFSGRQFSNSRSEMNVSTLELGDSALYLCASSEWTASNTGELFFGEGSRLTVL.

The V gene is TRBV7-6, the J gene TRBJ2-7; the D gene TCRdb calls, TRBD2, cannot be checked with no DNA. Germline CDR1 is SGHVS and CDR2 is FNYEAQ. The CDR3 loop spans 18 amino acids. The CDR3 reads CASSLRTSGRDSSYEQYF.

The V and J genes are TRBV28 and TRBJ1-2. The germline V gene has CDR1 MDHEN and CDR2 SYDVKM. This CDR3 has 15 residues. The CDR3 sequence: CASSFIGQANYGYTF.